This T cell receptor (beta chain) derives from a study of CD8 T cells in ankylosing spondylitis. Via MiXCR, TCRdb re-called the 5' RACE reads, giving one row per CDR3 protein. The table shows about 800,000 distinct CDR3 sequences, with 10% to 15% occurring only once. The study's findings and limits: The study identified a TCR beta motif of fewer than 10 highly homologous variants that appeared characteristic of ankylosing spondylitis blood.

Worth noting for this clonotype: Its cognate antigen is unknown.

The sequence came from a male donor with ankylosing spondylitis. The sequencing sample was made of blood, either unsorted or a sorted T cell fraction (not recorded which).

CDR3 amino acids: CSVEEVWRQGYYGYTF. The CDR3 DNA reads TGCAGCGTTGAAGAAGTGTGGAGACAGGGGTACTATGGCTACACCTTC. The rearrangement links TRBV29-1 to TRBJ1-2; 8 bases line up with TRBD1. CDR1 is SQVTM and CDR2 is ANQGSEA in the germline V gene. V dropped 0 bases and J dropped 3; count of bases not matched to a gene: 9. The CDR3 consists of 16 residues. Full variable domain (remainder filled in from reference TRBV29-1 and TRBJ1-2): SAVISQKPSRDICQRGTSLTIQCQVDSQVTMMFWYRQQPGQSLTLIATANQGSEATYESGFVIDKFPISRPNLTFSTLTVSNMSPEDSSIYLCSVEEVWRQGYYGYTFGSGTRLTVV.